This TCR beta chain originates from a study of prognosis after radiotherapy for stage I lung cancer. This clonotype showed up just once. It was by two-round multiplex PCR that TCR beta CDR3 was amplified from genomic DNA. Primers (each specific to one TRBV or TRBJ gene) were used in first-round PCR. TCRdb independently ran MiXCR on the multiplex PCR reads; one entry per CDR3 protein. The table shows approximately 10,000 distinct CDR3 sequences, with 30% to 40% occurring only once. V lost 6 bases, J lost 1 base, and 9 bases stayed unmatched. Germline assignment: CDR1 SNHLY and CDR2 FYNNEI. The CDR3 is 15 amino acids.

Sequencing used PBMCs, obtained before or after stereotactic body radiation therapy (not recorded which). The chain couples TRBV2 to TRBJ2-7; 7 bases map to TRBD2. This clonotype was obtained from a donor over 45 with non-small cell lung cancer. The CDR3 protein is CASRVNAGESYEQYF. CDR3 bases: TGTGCCAGCAGAGTTAATGCGGGAGAGTCCTACGAGCAGTACTTC. The complete variable domain, with remaining parts taken from reference TRBV2 and TRBJ2-7, reads EPEVTQTPSHQVTQMGQEVILRCVPISNHLYFYWYRQILGQKVEFLVSFYNNEISEKSEIFDDQFSVERPDGSNFTLKIRSTKLEDSAMYFCASRVNAGESYEQYFGPGTRLTVT.